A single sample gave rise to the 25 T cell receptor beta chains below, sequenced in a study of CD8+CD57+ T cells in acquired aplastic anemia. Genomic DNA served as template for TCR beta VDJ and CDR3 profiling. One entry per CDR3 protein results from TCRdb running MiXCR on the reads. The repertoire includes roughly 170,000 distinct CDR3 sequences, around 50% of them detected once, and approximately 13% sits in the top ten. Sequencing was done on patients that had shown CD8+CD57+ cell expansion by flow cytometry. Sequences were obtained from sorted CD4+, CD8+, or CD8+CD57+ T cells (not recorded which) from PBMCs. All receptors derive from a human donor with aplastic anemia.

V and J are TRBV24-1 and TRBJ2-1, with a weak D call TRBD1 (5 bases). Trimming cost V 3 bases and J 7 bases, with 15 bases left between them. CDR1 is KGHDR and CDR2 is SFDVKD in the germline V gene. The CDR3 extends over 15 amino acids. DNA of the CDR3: TGTGCCACCAGTGATGTCCAGGGAATGTTGAATGAGCAGTTCTTC. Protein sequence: CATSDVQGMLNEQFF.

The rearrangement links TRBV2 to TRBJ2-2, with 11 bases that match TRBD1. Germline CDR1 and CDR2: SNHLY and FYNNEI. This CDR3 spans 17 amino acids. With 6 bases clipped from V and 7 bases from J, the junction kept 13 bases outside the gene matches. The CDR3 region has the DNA TGTGCCAGCAGCGCAAGGACAGGGGGCAAGAACGGCGGGGAGCTGTTTTTT. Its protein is CASSARTGGKNGGELFF. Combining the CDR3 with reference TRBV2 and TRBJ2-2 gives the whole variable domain EPEVTQTPSHQVTQMGQEVILRCVPISNHLYFYWYRQILGQKVEFLVSFYNNEISEKSEIFDDQFSVERPDGSNFTLKIRSTKLEDSAMYFCASSARTGGKNGGELFFGEGSRLTVL.

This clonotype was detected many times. The CDR3 DNA sequence: TGTGCCAGCAGCAGGAGGTTTGGGACCGGGACAACTAATGAAAAACTGTTTTTT. Its translation: CASSRRFGTGTTNEKLFF. The chain joins TRBV9 to TRBJ1-4; possible D gene TRBD1, 5 bases. The CDR3 covers 18 residues. The V end lost 4 bases, the J end lost 0 bases, and 19 bases lay between the germline ends. Germline V gives CDR1 SGDLS, CDR2 YYNGEE.

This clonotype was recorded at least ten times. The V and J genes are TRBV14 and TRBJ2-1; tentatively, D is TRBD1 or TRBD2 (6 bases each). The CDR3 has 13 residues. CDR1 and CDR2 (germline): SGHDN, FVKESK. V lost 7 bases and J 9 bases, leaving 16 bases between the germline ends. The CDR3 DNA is TGTGCCAGCAACCGGGGGCTGCTTGGTGAGCAGTTCTTC. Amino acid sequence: CASNRGLLGEQFF.

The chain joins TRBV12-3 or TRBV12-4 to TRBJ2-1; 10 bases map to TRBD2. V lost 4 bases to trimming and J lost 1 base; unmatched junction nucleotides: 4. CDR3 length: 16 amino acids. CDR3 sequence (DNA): TGTGCCAGCAGTTCAAGGACTAGCGGTTCCTACAATGAGCAGTTCTTC. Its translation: CASSSRTSGSYNEQFF.

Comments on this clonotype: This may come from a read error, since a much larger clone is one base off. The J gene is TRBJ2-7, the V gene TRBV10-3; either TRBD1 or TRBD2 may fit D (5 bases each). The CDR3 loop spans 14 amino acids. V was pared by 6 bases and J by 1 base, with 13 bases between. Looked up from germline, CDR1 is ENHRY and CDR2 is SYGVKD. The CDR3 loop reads CAIRRPGRSYEQYF. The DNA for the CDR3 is TGTGCCATCAGGCGTCCGGGACGGTCCTACGAGCAGTACTTC.

The CDR3 DNA reads TGTGCCACCAGTGATTGGGATACCGGGGAGCTGTTTTTT. Residues: CATSDWDTGELFF. The J gene is TRBJ2-2, the V gene TRBV24-1; D unresolved. The CDR3 loop spans 13 amino acids. Trimming cost V 2 bases and J 5 bases, with 5 bases left between them. CDR1 and CDR2 from the germline V gene are KGHDR and SFDVKD.

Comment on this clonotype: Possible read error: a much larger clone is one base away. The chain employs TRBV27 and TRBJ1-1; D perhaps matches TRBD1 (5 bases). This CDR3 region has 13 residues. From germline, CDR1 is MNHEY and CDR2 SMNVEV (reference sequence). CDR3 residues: CASSAGGNKGALF. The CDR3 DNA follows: TGTGCCAGCAGTGCGGGAGGGAATAAAGGGGCTCTCTTT.

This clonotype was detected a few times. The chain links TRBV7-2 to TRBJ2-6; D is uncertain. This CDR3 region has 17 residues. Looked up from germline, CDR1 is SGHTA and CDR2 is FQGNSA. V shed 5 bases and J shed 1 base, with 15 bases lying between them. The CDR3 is CASSQVTTLSGANVLTF. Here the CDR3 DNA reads TGTGCCAGCAGCCAAGTGACCACTCTATCTGGGGCCAACGTCCTGACTTTC.

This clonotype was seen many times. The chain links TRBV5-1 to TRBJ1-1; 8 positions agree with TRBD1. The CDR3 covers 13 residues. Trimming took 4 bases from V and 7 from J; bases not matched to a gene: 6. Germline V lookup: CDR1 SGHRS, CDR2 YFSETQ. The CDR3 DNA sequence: TGCGCCAGCAGCGGGCAGGGGGCGGGTGAAGCTTTCTTT. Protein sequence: CASSGQGAGEAFF.

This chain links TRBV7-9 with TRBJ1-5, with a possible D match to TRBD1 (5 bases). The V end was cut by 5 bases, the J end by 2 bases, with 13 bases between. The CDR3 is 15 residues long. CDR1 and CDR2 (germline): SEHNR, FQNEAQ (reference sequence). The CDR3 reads CASSPGYDGNQPQHF. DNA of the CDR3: TGTGCCAGCAGCCCAGGGTATGACGGCAATCAGCCCCAGCATTTT.

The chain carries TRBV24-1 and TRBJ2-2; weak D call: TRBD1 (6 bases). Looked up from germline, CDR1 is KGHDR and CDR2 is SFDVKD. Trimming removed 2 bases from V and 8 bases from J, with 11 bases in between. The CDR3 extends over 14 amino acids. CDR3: CATSDSQGRGELFF. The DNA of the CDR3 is TGTGCCACCAGTGATTCGCAGGGGAGAGGGGAGCTGTTTTTT.

DNA of the CDR3: TGTGCCAGCAGTGATGACAGGGCTGAAGCTTTCTTT. Its translation: CASSDDRAEAFF. This sequence joins TRBV2 and TRBJ1-1; 7 bases are a match to TRBD1. With 3 bases clipped from V and 6 bases from J, the junction kept 1 base outside the gene matches. CDR1 and CDR2 from the germline V gene are SNHLY and FYNNEI. The CDR3 runs to 12 residues.

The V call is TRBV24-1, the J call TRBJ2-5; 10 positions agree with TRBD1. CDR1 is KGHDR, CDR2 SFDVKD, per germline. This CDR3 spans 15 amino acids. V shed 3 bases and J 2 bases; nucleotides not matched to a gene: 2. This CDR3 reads CATSDPGQGQETQYF. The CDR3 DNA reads TGTGCCACCAGTGATCCGGGACAGGGGCAAGAGACCCAGTACTTC.

In DNA form, the CDR3 reads TGTGCCACCAGTGAACCTAAGACAGATACAGGAGCTTTCTTT. Protein: CATSEPKTDTGAFF. The V gene is TRBV24-1, the J gene TRBJ1-1; D possibly corresponds to TRBD1 (5 bases). V lost 4 bases, J lost 10 bases, and 18 bases lay in between. The germline V gene encodes CDR1 KGHDR and CDR2 SFDVKD. There are 14 residues in the CDR3.

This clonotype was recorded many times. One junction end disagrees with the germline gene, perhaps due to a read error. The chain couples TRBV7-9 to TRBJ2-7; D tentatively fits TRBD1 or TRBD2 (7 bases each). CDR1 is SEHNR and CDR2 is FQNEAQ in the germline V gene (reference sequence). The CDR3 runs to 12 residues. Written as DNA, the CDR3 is TGCGCCAGCTCCAGGGGGGGTAGGGAACAGTACTTC. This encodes CASSRGGREQYF.

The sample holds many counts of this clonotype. The CDR3 sequence is CASSLGGVGIGYTF. The CDR3 nucleotides are TGTGCCAGCAGTTTAGGGGGGGTGGGCATTGGCTACACCTTC. The J gene is TRBJ1-2, the V gene TRBV12-3 or TRBV12-4, with D possibly being TRBD1 (5 bases). V lost 1 base and J lost 7, with 13 bases in between. CDR3 size: 14 residues.

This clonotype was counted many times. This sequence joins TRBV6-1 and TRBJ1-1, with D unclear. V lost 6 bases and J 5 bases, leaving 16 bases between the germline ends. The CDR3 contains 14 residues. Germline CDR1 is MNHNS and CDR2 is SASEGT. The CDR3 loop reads CASRKALGKTEAFF. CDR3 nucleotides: TGTGCCAGCAGGAAGGCATTGGGGAAGACTGAAGCTTTCTTT.

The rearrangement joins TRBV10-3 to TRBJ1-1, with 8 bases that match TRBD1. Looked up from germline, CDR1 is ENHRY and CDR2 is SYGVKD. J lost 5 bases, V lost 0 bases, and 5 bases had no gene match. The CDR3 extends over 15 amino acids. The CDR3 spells CAISESQGANTEAFF. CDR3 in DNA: TGTGCCATCAGTGAGTCGCAGGGGGCAAATACTGAAGCTTTCTTT.

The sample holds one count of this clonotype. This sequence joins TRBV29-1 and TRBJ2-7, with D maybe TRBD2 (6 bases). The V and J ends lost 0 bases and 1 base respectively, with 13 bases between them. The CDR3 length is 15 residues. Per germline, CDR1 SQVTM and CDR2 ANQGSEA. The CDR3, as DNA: TGCAGCGTTGAAGACCGGGACTCGAGATCCTACGAGCAGTACTTC. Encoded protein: CSVEDRDSRSYEQYF.

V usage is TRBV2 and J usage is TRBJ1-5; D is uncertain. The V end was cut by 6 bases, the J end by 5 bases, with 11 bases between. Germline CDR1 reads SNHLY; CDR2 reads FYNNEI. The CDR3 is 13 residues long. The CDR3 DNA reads TGTGCCAGCAGAAGTCGCCGGGATCAGCCCCAGCATTTT. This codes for CASRSRRDQPQHF.

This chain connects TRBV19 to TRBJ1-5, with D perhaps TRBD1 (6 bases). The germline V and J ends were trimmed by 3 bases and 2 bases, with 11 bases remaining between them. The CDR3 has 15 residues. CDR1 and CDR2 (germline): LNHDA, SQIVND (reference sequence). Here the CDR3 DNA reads TGTGCCAGTAGTATGACAGGAAAAGGCAATCAGCCCCAGCATTTT. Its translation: CASSMTGKGNQPQHF.

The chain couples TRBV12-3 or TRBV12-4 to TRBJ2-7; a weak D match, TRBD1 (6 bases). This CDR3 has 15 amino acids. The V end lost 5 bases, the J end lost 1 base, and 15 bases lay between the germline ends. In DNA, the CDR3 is TGTGCCAGCAGTCAGAACCGGGACAATTCCTACGAGCAGTACTTC. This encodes CASSQNRDNSYEQYF.

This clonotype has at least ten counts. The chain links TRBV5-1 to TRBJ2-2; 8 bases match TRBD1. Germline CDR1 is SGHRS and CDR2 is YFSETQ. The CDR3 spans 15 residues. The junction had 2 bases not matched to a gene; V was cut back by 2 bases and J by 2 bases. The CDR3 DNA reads TGCGCCAGCAGCTTCGGACAGGGAAACACCGGGGAGCTGTTTTTT. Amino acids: CASSFGQGNTGELFF.

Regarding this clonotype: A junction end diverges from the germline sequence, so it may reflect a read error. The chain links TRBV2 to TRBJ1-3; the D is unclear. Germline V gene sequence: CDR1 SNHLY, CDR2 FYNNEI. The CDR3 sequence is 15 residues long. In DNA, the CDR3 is TGTGCCGGCAGTGAAGAGGATATGGCTGGAAACACCATATATTTT. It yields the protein CAGSEEDMAGNTIYF.